One and the same sample provided the 27 T cell receptor beta chains below, sequenced in a study of blood T cell repertoires in COVID-19. The method was immunoSEQ multiplex PCR; TCRdb's version includes in-frame clones alone and lacks a portion of them. The sample lists roughly 250,000 clones, approximately 91% occurring once. Sequencing input: peripheral blood. These receptors were obtained from a man aged 30-40 years with COVID-19, enrolled during active disease.

The gene calls are TRBV28 and TRBJ2-7; 9 bases map to TRBD2. V lost 9 bases to trimming and J lost 0 bases; unmatched junction nucleotides: 18. CDR3 length: 18 amino acids. The V gene's germline CDR1 is MDHEN and CDR2 SYDVKM. The CDR3 DNA is TGTGCCAGTTTGGGCTTCCTGTCTAGCGGGGCCCTCTCCTACGAGCAGTACTTC. This codes for CASLGFLSSGALSYEQYF.

The genes are TRBV5-1 and TRBJ2-7; D is possibly TRBD2 (6 bases). The V and J ends lost 1 base and 4 bases respectively, with 12 bases between them. CDR3 length equals 14 residues. Germline assignment: CDR1 SGHRS and CDR2 YFSETQ. Written as DNA, the CDR3 is TGCGCCAGCAGCTTGCGGGGGATTGAGTACGAGCAGTACTTC. Amino acid sequence: CASSLRGIEYEQYF.

The genes are TRBV2 and TRBJ2-7; 7 bases are a match to TRBD1. Trimming took 6 bases from V and 2 from J; bases not matched to a gene: 4. Germline values: CDR1 SNHLY, CDR2 FYNNEI. This CDR3 is 13 amino acids long. The CDR3 bases are TGTGCCAGCAGCGTCCAGGGGGCCTACGAGCAGTACTTC. As protein: CASSVQGAYEQYF.

This chain uses TRBV11-2 with TRBJ2-7; D possibly corresponds to TRBD1 (5 bases). This CDR3 is built from 15 residues. Germline loops: CDR1 SGHAT, CDR2 FQNNGV. V lost 2 bases, J lost 4 bases, and 15 bases lay in between. CDR3 sequence (DNA): TGTGCCAGCAGCTTAAGGGGCCGGTCGGCTTACGAGCAGTACTTC. Protein: CASSLRGRSAYEQYF. Full variable domain (missing parts from reference TRBV11-2 and TRBJ2-7): EAGVAQSPRYKIIEKRQSVAFWCNPISGHATLYWYQQILGQGPKLLIQFQNNGVVDDSQLPKDRFSAERLKGVDSTLKIQPAKLEDSAVYLCASSLRGRSAYEQYFGPGTRLTVT.

The chain links TRBV7-2 to TRBJ1-3; 7 bases agree with TRBD1. The V and J ends lost 4 bases and 2 bases, in that order; junction bases with no gene match: 5. The CDR3 covers 15 residues. Germline-derived CDR1 and CDR2 are SGHTA and FQGNSA. CDR3 region: CASSSHRGTGNTIYF. The CDR3 bases are TGTGCCAGCAGCTCACACAGGGGAACTGGAAACACCATATATTTT.

This chain links TRBV4-1 with TRBJ1-4, with D hard to call. CDR3 length: 13 amino acids. Trimming pared 1 base from V and 8 bases from J, leaving 8 bases between. CDR1 and CDR2 from the germline V gene are MGHRA and YSYEKL. The chain's CDR3 is CASSQVIGEKLFF. CDR3 in DNA: TGCGCCAGCAGCCAAGTAATTGGCGAAAAACTGTTTTTT.

The chain carries TRBV11-3 and TRBJ2-1, with TRBD1 as a possible D gene (7 bases). The CDR3 totals 16 residues. The germline gives CDR1 SGHNT, CDR2 YENEEA. V dropped 4 bases and J dropped 6 bases, with 19 bases sitting between them. The CDR3 DNA reads TGTGCCAGCAGCTCCCCGACAGGGAGGTCCACCAATGAGCAGTTCTTC. It specifies CASSSPTGRSTNEQFF.

The chain is built from TRBV29-1 and TRBJ1-5; D unclear. Trimming took 6 bases from V and 0 from J, leaving 12 bases between them. Germline values: CDR1 SQVTM, CDR2 ANQGSEA. This CDR3 has 14 amino acids. The CDR3 DNA sequence: TGCAGCGTGGCGGAGGGCCTTAGCAATCAGCCCCAGCATTTT. As protein: CSVAEGLSNQPQHF.

This clone was counted between two and nine times. The gene calls are TRBV4-1 and TRBJ2-5; weak D call: TRBD1 (6 bases). The V and J ends lost 0 bases and 3 bases respectively, with 14 bases between them. CDR3 length equals 16 residues. The germline gives CDR1 MGHRA, CDR2 YSYEKL. The CDR3 protein is CASSQETGTSKETQYF. CDR3 DNA: TGCGCCAGCAGCCAAGAGACCGGGACATCAAAAGAGACCCAGTACTTC.

Here the CDR3 reads CASRQEGVAFF. CDR3 nucleotide sequence: TGCGCCAGCAGACAGGAAGGAGTGGCTTTCTTT. The chain links TRBV5-1 to TRBJ1-1; D is possibly TRBD1 (5 bases). Trimming left V 5 bases short and J 11 bases short, with 13 bases between. Per germline, CDR1 SGHRS and CDR2 YFSETQ. This CDR3 region has 11 residues.

The chain is built from TRBV6-5 and TRBJ1-6; 9 nucleotides agree with TRBD1. Germline CDR1 reads MNHEY; CDR2 reads SVGAGI. V was pared by 4 bases and J by 10 bases, with 2 bases of the junction left unmatched. CDR3 length: 13 amino acids. This CDR3 is CASSSDRGSPLHF. The CDR3 region has the DNA TGTGCCAGCAGTTCCGACAGGGGGTCACCCCTCCACTTT.

This sequence joins TRBV7-9 and TRBJ1-1, with 9 positions matching TRBD1. The V segment lost 4 bases and the J segment 5 bases; nucleotides outside the gene matches: 8. In germline, CDR1 is SEHNR, CDR2 FQNEAQ (reference sequence). The CDR3 sequence is 15 residues long. DNA of the CDR3: TGTGCCAGCAGCTCGATGACAGGGGGAATAACTGAAGCTTTCTTT. Translated: CASSSMTGGITEAFF.

The chain has TRBV6-5 and TRBJ1-1; TRBD1 matches at 9 bases. Trimming at V came to 6 bases and at J to 4 bases, leaving 6 bases not matched to a gene. Germline lookup yields CDR1 MNHEY and CDR2 SVGAGI. The CDR3 spans 14 residues. CDR3: CASRIQGAATEAFF. CDR3 sequence (DNA): TGTGCCAGCAGGATACAGGGGGCAGCCACTGAAGCTTTCTTT.

The J gene is TRBJ2-5, the V gene TRBV5-6; TRBD1 matches at 9 bases. The ends lost 5 bases at V and 5 bases at J; junction bases unmatched: 13. The germline V gene encodes CDR1 SGHDT and CDR2 YYEEEE. The CDR3 loop spans 16 amino acids. Written as DNA, the CDR3 is TGTGCCAGCAGGCCCGGGACAGGGCCCGTCGGGGAGACCCAGTACTTC. It encodes CASRPGTGPVGETQYF.

In this sample, this clone turned up once. The V call is TRBV7-6, the J call TRBJ1-3, with TRBD1 matching 7 bases. With 1 base clipped from V and 9 bases from J, the junction kept 6 bases outside the gene matches. Germline lookup yields CDR1 SGHVS and CDR2 FNYEAQ. CDR3 size: 14 residues. CDR3: CASSLEVRGSTIYF. In DNA form, the CDR3 reads TGTGCCAGCAGCTTAGAGGTCAGGGGGTCCACCATATATTTT.

The CDR3, as DNA: TGTGCCAGCAGTGAAAAAGGGGGCCAAGAGACCCAGTACTTC. This gives the protein CASSEKGGQETQYF. The chain has TRBV6-1 and TRBJ2-5; tentative D call: TRBD1 (6 bases). The CDR3 has 14 amino acids. CDR1 MNHNS and CDR2 SASEGT come from the germline V gene. The V end was cut by 2 bases, the J end by 1 base, with 8 bases between.

This clone has just a few counts. The V gene is TRBV27, the J gene TRBJ1-2; a weak D match, TRBD1 (5 bases). The CDR3 consists of 16 residues. The germline V gene encodes CDR1 MNHEY and CDR2 SMNVEV (reference sequence). Trimming removed 6 bases from V and 7 bases from J, with 24 bases in between. In DNA, the CDR3 is TGTGCCAGCAGCGTGGGACTCTCTCGATTTATAGGTGGCTACACCTTC. It specifies CASSVGLSRFIGGYTF.

The chain is built from TRBV15 and TRBJ2-2; 10 bases align to TRBD2. Germline CDR1 LNHNV, CDR2 YYDKDF (reference sequence). The CDR3 consists of 16 residues. The J segment lost 7 bases and the V segment lost 0 bases, leaving 5 bases of the junction unmatched. The CDR3 sequence: CATSRDLASGGGELFF. CDR3 DNA sequence: TGTGCCACCAGCAGAGATCTGGCTAGCGGGGGCGGGGAGCTGTTTTTT. Supplemented by reference TRBV15 and TRBJ2-2, the full variable domain reads DAMVIQNPRYQVTQFGKPVTLSCSQTLNHNVMYWYQQKSSQAPKLLFHYYDKDFNNEADTPDNFQSRRPNTSFCFLDIRSPGLGDTAMYLCATSRDLASGGGELFFGEGSRLTVL.

The chain recombines TRBV5-1 with TRBJ2-5, with 10 bases that match TRBD2. After removal of 6 bases from V and 12 bases from J, the junction contained 14 bases not matched to a gene. The CDR3 is 14 residues long. Germline V CDR1 and CDR2: SGHRS, YFSETQ. CDR3 nucleotide sequence: TGCGCCAGCAATTCTCTCGCTAGCGGGGGCCCTGAGTACTTC. It yields the protein CASNSLASGGPEYF.

This chain connects TRBV6-5 to TRBJ2-7, with D possibly TRBD2 on 6 matching bases. Germline V gene lookup returns CDR1 MNHEY and CDR2 SVGAGI. The CDR3 extends over 13 amino acids. V lost 7 bases and J lost 0, with 10 bases in between. CDR3 residues: CASTRGISYEQYF. CDR3 DNA sequence: TGTGCCAGCACCCGGGGGATCTCCTACGAGCAGTACTTC.

V and J are TRBV10-3 and TRBJ1-2; 8 bases align to TRBD1. CDR3 size: 15 residues. J lost 3 bases, V lost 3 bases, and 6 bases had no gene match. Germline V gene data show CDR1 as ENHRY and CDR2 as SYGVKD. CDR3: CAISDRTGNDYGYTF. DNA of the CDR3: TGTGCCATCAGTGACCGGACAGGGAATGACTATGGCTACACCTTC.

This clone has only a few counts. Other DNA sequences from this sample encode an identical CDR3 as well. The chain has TRBV3-1 (or the pseudogene TRBV3-2) and TRBJ2-2; D not certain. The CDR3 covers 13 residues. Trimming removed 4 bases from V and 2 bases from J, with 5 bases in between. The V gene's germline CDR1 is LGHDT and CDR2 YNNKEL (reference sequence). The CDR3 region has the DNA TGTGCCAGCAGCCTCTTAAACACCGGGGAGCTGTTTTTT. It codes for CASSLLNTGELFF.

The chain carries TRBV11-3 and TRBJ2-3; 13 nucleotides line up with TRBD2. Germline V gene data show CDR1 as SGHNT and CDR2 as YENEEA. There are 17 residues in the CDR3. V gave up 1 base and J gave up 1 base; unmatched junction bases: 2. In nucleotides, the CDR3 is TGTGCCAGCAGCTTAGGGACTAGCGGGGGTCGCACAGATACGCAGTATTTT. Translation gives CASSLGTSGGRTDTQYF.

The chain employs TRBV6-5 and TRBJ2-3; 8 bases match TRBD2. CDR1 is MNHEY, CDR2 SVGAGI, per germline. V gave up 6 bases and J gave up 2 bases; unmatched junction bases: 7. The length of the CDR3 is 15 residues. The CDR3 bases are TGTGCCAGCAGCCTTAGCGGGGAGACCACAGATACGCAGTATTTT. Translating gives CASSLSGETTDTQYF.

V is TRBV5-1 and J is TRBJ1-4; the match to TRBD1 covers 7 bases. The CDR3 is 18 residues long. J lost 0 bases, V lost 4 bases, and 12 bases had no gene match. Looked up from germline, CDR1 is SGHRS and CDR2 is YFSETQ. The CDR3, as DNA: TGCGCCAGCAGCCAGGAACGACAGGGCGTACCAACTAATGAAAAACTGTTTTTT. As protein: CASSQERQGVPTNEKLFF.

The chain combines TRBV2 with TRBJ1-2, with a possible D match to TRBD1 (6 bases). V was clipped by 6 bases and J by 4 bases, with 9 bases between them. This CDR3 has 12 amino acids. Germline assignment: CDR1 SNHLY and CDR2 FYNNEI. CDR3 amino acids: CASSGQSYGYTF. The CDR3 DNA follows: TGTGCCAGCAGCGGACAGAGCTATGGCTACACCTTC.

The rearrangement uses TRBV14 and TRBJ2-3, with TRBD2 identical over 11 bases. This CDR3 contains 15 residues. V dropped 5 bases and J dropped 2; count of bases not matched to a gene: 3. Germline loops: CDR1 SGHDN, CDR2 FVKESK. Written as DNA, the CDR3 is TGTGCCAGCAGCTTTAGCGGGGGGGCCACAGATACGCAGTATTTT. Translating gives CASSFSGGATDTQYF.